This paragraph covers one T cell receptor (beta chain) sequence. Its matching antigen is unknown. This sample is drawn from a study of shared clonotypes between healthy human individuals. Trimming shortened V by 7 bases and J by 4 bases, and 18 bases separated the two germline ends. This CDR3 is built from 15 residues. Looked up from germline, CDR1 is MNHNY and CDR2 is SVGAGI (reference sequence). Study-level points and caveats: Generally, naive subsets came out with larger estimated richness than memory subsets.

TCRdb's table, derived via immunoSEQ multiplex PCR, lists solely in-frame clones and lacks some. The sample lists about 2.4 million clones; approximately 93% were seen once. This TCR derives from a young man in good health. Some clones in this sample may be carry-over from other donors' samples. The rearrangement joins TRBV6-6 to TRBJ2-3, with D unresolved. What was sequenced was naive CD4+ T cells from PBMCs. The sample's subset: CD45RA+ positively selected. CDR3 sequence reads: CASTLNYRSSDTQYF. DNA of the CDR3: TGTGCCAGCACCCTTAACTATCGGTCGTCAGATACGCAGTATTTT.